Following are 22 T cell receptor beta chains from one sample sequenced in a study of blood T cells in healthy people across ages. It was with a sample-barcoded 5' primer and a J-beta primer mix that a second PCR of roughly 7 to 11 cycles was run. TCRdb fed the 5' RACE reads into MiXCR, producing one record per CDR3 protein. The profile shows more than 650,000 distinct CDR3 sequences, 25% to 30% of them singletons. Separately, the same data were catalogued under a study of T cells of mothers and their children.

Sequences were obtained from blood. Every receptor here comes from a boy younger than 18 in good health.

The CDR3: CASSVGRTEKLFF. The DNA for the CDR3 is TGTGCCAGCAGCGTAGGTCGGACAGAAAAACTGTTTTTT. This chain links TRBV9 with TRBJ1-4, with D maybe TRBD1 (5 bases). Trimming pared 0 bases from V and 8 bases from J, leaving 8 bases between. The CDR3 sequence is 13 residues long. Germline V gene lookup returns CDR1 SGDLS and CDR2 YYNGEE. The variable domain in full, with the rest retrieved from reference TRBV9 and TRBJ1-4, is DSGVTQTPKHLITATGQRVTLRCSPRSGDLSVYWYQQSLDQGLQFLIQYYNGEERAKGNILERFSAQQFPDLHSELNLSSLELGDSALYFCASSVGRTEKLFFGSGTQLSVL.

The chain employs TRBV12-3 or TRBV12-4 and TRBJ2-1; possible D gene TRBD2, 6 bases. There are 11 residues in the CDR3. V gave up 6 bases and J gave up 16 bases, with 16 bases separating them. In DNA form, the CDR3 reads TGTGCCAGCAGCAATGGGACTCCCCGATTCTTC. Translating it yields CASSNGTPRFF.

This clonotype has only a few counts. The V call is TRBV5-5, the J call TRBJ1-6, with a weak D call TRBD1 (5 bases). The CDR3 is 14 amino acids. CDR1 is SGHKS and CDR2 is YYEKEE in the germline V gene (reference sequence). V was pared by 4 bases and J by 10 bases, with 15 bases between. The CDR3 sequence is CASSRGGIYSPLHF. In nucleotides, the CDR3 is TGTGCCAGCAGCCGGGGGGGAATTTACTCACCCCTCCACTTT.

The chain links TRBV6-4 to TRBJ2-1, with 8 bases lining up with TRBD2. Germline CDR1 and CDR2: MRHNA and SNTAGT. The length of the CDR3 is 16 residues. The V and J ends lost 0 bases and 7 bases, in that order; junction bases with no gene match: 8. CDR3 bases: TGTGCCAGCAGTGACTCTCCCCGGGGGGGCTGGAATGAGCAGTTCTTC. Translating gives CASSDSPRGGWNEQFF.

This clonotype was observed once. V is TRBV30 and J is TRBJ1-4; the D gene is possibly TRBD1 (5 bases). Trimming pared 8 bases from V and 6 bases from J, leaving 19 bases between. Germline values: CDR1 GTSNPN, CDR2 SVGIG (reference sequence). The CDR3 sequence is 14 residues long. The CDR3 sequence is CARSRGDEHEKLFF. The CDR3 DNA reads as TGTGCCCGTTCTCGAGGGGACGAACATGAAAAACTGTTTTTT.

The chain is built from TRBV5-1 and TRBJ2-5; TRBD2 aligns across 8 bases. Looked up from germline, CDR1 is SGHRS and CDR2 is YFSETQ. The CDR3 sequence is 17 residues long. V gave up 2 bases and J gave up 1 base; unmatched junction bases: 10. This chain's CDR3 is CASSLEGIAGSQETQYF. CDR3 DNA sequence: TGCGCCAGCAGCTTAGAAGGGATAGCGGGGAGCCAAGAGACCCAGTACTTC.

There are a few counts of this clonotype. V is TRBV12-3 or TRBV12-4 and J is TRBJ2-3; a possible D gene is TRBD1 (5 bases). The CDR3 is 14 amino acids. V gave up 4 bases and J gave up 2 bases, with 10 bases separating them. Here the CDR3 DNA reads TGTGCCAGCAGTTACACCAGGGCCACAGATACGCAGTATTTT. It yields the protein CASSYTRATDTQYF.

In DNA form, the CDR3 reads TGTGCCAGCAGCAAAGCGGGCGACAGCAATGAGCAGTTCTTC. This encodes CASSKAGDSNEQFF. V and J are TRBV21-1 and TRBJ2-1; TRBD1 is taken as the D call from the table, unchecked against the DNA. TRBV21-1 is listed as a pseudogene. This CDR3 contains 14 residues.

This clonotype was seen a few times. The junction does not match germline at one end; this may be a read error. The chain joins TRBV20-1 to TRBJ2-4; perhaps D is TRBD1 or TRBD2 (5 bases each). CDR1 is DFQATT and CDR2 is SNEGSKA in the germline V gene (reference sequence). The CDR3 runs 15 residues. CDR3 nucleotides: TGCAGTGCTAGGCTTTCCGGGACGGATAAAAACATTCGGTACTTC. Translated, it gives CSARLSGTDKNIRYF.

This clonotype occurred a few times. The chain combines TRBV20-1 with TRBJ2-7; tentative D call: TRBD2 (6 bases). V lost 6 bases and J 4 bases, leaving 13 bases between the germline ends. The CDR3 is 12 amino acids. Germline CDR1 and CDR2: DFQATT and SNEGSKA (reference sequence). The CDR3 nucleotides are TGCAGTGCGACTAGGGTGGGTTACGAGCAGTACTTC. It codes for CSATRVGYEQYF.

This chain joins TRBV29-1 and TRBJ2-1; D perhaps matches TRBD1 (5 bases). Trimming shortened V by 1 base and J by 4 bases, and 14 bases separated the two germline ends. This CDR3 region has 15 residues. Germline V gene lookup returns CDR1 SQVTM and CDR2 ANQGSEA. CDR3 DNA sequence: TGCAGCGTTGAAGTCCGCAGGGCCAAATACAATGAGCAGTTCTTC. As protein: CSVEVRRAKYNEQFF.

The chain uses TRBV20-1 and TRBJ2-1; perhaps TRBD1 as D (6 bases). V was trimmed by 6 bases and J by 5 bases, leaving 14 bases between them. CDR1 and CDR2 from the germline V gene are DFQATT and SNEGSKA (reference sequence). The CDR3 contains 13 residues. CDR3 region: CSAPTGGNNEQFF. CDR3 coding DNA: TGCAGTGCCCCGACAGGAGGCAACAATGAGCAGTTCTTC.

The chain has TRBV4-2 and TRBJ2-4, with 15 bases identical to TRBD2. The V and J ends lost 4 bases and 2 bases, in that order; junction bases with no gene match: 3. The germline gives CDR1 LGHNA, CDR2 YNFKEQ. The CDR3 spans 17 residues. CDR3: CASSPGTSGGTKNIQYF. The DNA of the CDR3 is TGTGCCAGCAGCCCAGGGACTAGCGGGGGGACCAAAAACATTCAGTACTTC.

This chain links TRBV2 with TRBJ2-5; D call uncertain. The CDR3 is made up of 14 amino acids. Looked up from germline, CDR1 is SNHLY and CDR2 is FYNNEI. Trimming removed 8 bases from V and 1 base from J, with 14 bases in between. CDR3 in amino acids: CASQSRAIQETQYF. The DNA of the CDR3 is TGTGCCAGCCAAAGTAGGGCCATCCAAGAGACCCAGTACTTC.

This clonotype was observed a handful of times. The CDR3 loop is CASSPGQASRGEQYF. The CDR3 nucleotides are TGTGCCAGCAGCCCTGGACAGGCCTCTCGGGGGGAGCAGTACTTC. The rearrangement joins TRBV7-3 to TRBJ2-7; maybe TRBD1 (7 bases). The CDR3 has 15 residues. The germline gives CDR1 SGHTA, CDR2 FQGTGA. V was cut by 5 bases and J by 7 bases, with 21 bases left in between.

At least ten counts were recorded for this clonotype. The V call is TRBV18, the J call TRBJ2-7; possible D gene TRBD1, 6 bases. V lost 3 bases to trimming and J lost 3 bases, with 15 bases between them. The CDR3 has 15 amino acids. Looked up from germline, CDR1 is KGHSH and CDR2 is LQKENI. CDR3 residues: CASSPRDIHLYEQYF. CDR3 coding DNA: TGTGCCAGCTCACCTCGGGACATCCACCTCTACGAGCAGTACTTC.

The genes are TRBV29-1 and TRBJ1-2; no reliable D call. CDR1 and CDR2 from the germline V gene are SQVTM and ANQGSEA. The CDR3 covers 13 residues. With 8 bases removed from V and 0 bases from J, the gap between germline ends came to 13 bases. The CDR3 DNA sequence: TGCAGCCTTCAGGAAGAGGCTAACTATGGCTACACCTTC. Protein product: CSLQEEANYGYTF. Combining the CDR3 with reference TRBV29-1 and TRBJ1-2 gives the whole variable domain SAVISQKPSRDICQRGTSLTIQCQVDSQVTMMFWYRQQPGQSLTLIATANQGSEATYESGFVIDKFPISRPNLTFSTLTVSNMSPEDSSIYLCSLQEEANYGYTFGSGTRLTVV.

This clonotype has just a few counts. The junction departs from germline at one end; a sequencing error may be responsible. V gene TRBV28 combines with J gene TRBJ2-1, with TRBD2 matching 9 bases. The CDR3 has 16 residues. The germline gives CDR1 MDHEN, CDR2 SYDVKM. DNA of the CDR3: TGTGCCGGCAGCTCCGGGACTAGCAACTCCTACAATGAGCAGTTCTTC. Translating gives CAGSSGTSNSYNEQFF.

There are a few counts of this clonotype. V usage is TRBV6-5 and J usage is TRBJ2-7; either TRBD1 or TRBD2 may fit D (5 bases each). CDR1 is MNHEY, CDR2 SVGAGI, per germline. The CDR3 consists of 16 residues. Trimming removed 6 bases from V and 4 bases from J, with 22 bases in between. DNA for the CDR3: TGTGCCAGCAGGTACCTAGGGACCGTGTACCTTTACGAGCAGTACTTC. Translated: CASRYLGTVYLYEQYF.

The rearrangement links TRBV20-1 to TRBJ2-3, with D perhaps matching TRBD1 (6 bases). Germline V gene data show CDR1 as DFQATT and CDR2 as SNEGSKA (reference sequence). This CDR3 is 14 amino acids long. Trimming shortened V by 6 bases and J by 2 bases, and 15 bases separated the two germline ends. The CDR3 sequence is CSAPSNRATDTQYF. The CDR3 DNA sequence: TGCAGTGCCCCCTCGAACAGGGCCACAGATACGCAGTATTTT.

This clonotype was detected only a few times. The CDR3 DNA follows: TGCAGCGTAGGCCCCGACAGTTACACAGATACGCAGTATTTT. This gives the protein CSVGPDSYTDTQYF. This chain links TRBV29-1 with TRBJ2-3; D may be TRBD1 (5 bases). The germline gives CDR1 SQVTM, CDR2 ANQGSEA. The CDR3 has 14 residues. Trimming removed 6 bases at V and 2 bases at J, with 15 bases between.

This chain connects TRBV11-1 to TRBJ2-7; 7 bases match TRBD1. Trimming took 5 bases from V and 2 from J; bases not matched to a gene: 9. The V gene's germline CDR1 is SGHAT and CDR2 FQDESV (reference sequence). CDR3 length: 15 amino acids. CDR3 coding DNA: TGTGCCAGCAGCACCGGGACAGCTGTAACCTACGAGCAGTACTTC. Translating gives CASSTGTAVTYEQYF.